This T cell receptor (beta chain) is drawn from a study of T cell responses to AZD1222 COVID-19 vaccine (dated by TCRdb to about 2021). For the study in its entirety: TCR sequencing was performed for 233 trial participants, of whom some 200 were given two doses of AZD1222 and around 25 were given two doses of MenACWY control vaccine. Trial participants were enrolled by age into 18-55, 56-69 and 70-plus year subgroups, with approximately 150, 30 and 60 TCR-sequenced participants respectively. Broad study findings and their caveats: The vaccine-associated CD4 TCRs covered the entire spike protein, and the dominant responses fell in regions 160-218 and 743-854. In the small 56-69-year group, the increase in depth fell short of significance, most likely because of low power. Most participants were white British and females outnumbered males, and the authors suggested that clonal diversity may have been underestimated. Nearly half of unique spike-specific TCRs reportedly recognized epitopes outside regions mutated in the B.1.351 and B.1.1.7 variants. Conclusions about previously exposed vaccinees were limited because only six AZD1222 recipients were SARS-CoV-2 seropositive at baseline. After two AZD1222 doses, both the breadth and the depth of spike-specific TCRs were significantly higher than at day 0 and than in MenACWY recipients. Because no day 14 peak-response samples were available, repertoires were characterized only after the peak T cell response.

The germline V gene yields SGHAT for CDR1 and FQNNGV for CDR2. V is pared back by 0 bases and J by 2 bases, with 5 bases lying between the germline termini. The CDR3 covers 13 residues, taking in both the cysteine and the phenylalanine. The only DNA kept is the CDR3, 39 bases in frame from the first base. Reading the label with the study, this specimen's time point is: baseline before first vaccination. Sample treatment or condition, as interpreted from the label and publication: meningococcal conjugate vaccine given as trial control. Vaccinee samples were obtained from the UK trials COV001 and COV002, which included a single-blind randomized controlled phase 2/3 trial of AZD1222 (ChAdOx1 nCoV-19) in healthy adults. Trial participant PBMC samples were collected at day 0 and day 28 after the second dose for TCRbeta chain sequencing. The CDR3 regions of human TCRbeta chains were subjected to immunosequencing. On the study's bioinformatics: TCRs in the repertoires were compared against a reference library of SARS-CoV-2-specific TCRs that had been generated with the MIRA antigen-specificity platform. Breadth meant the fraction of unique TCRs that were SARS-CoV-2-associated, whereas depth meant the fraction of total T cells that were SARS-CoV-2-associated. Using the MIRA data, each spike-specific TCR was assigned both to the spike region to which the TCR was reactive and to a CD4 or CD8 class. Log10-transformed breadth and depth values were compared by one-way ANOVA with Sidak's multiple comparisons tests. The clones in this table, taken by TCRdb from immuneACCESS, are in-frame only. Not every clone is retained; where verified, under half of the shortfall comes from an unresolved V gene, and the cause of the rest is unknown. The DNA gave D and trimming, while V, J and clone size come from that table. The sample contains fewer than 250,000 clones, around 93% of them found a single time. Jointly, the top ten make up less than 1.2% of the sample.

Of note for this clone: Its specific antigen is unknown. Qualities for individual bases were not recorded, and no much larger clone is one base off.

This receptor was obtained from an adult in good health. The input for sequencing was peripheral blood, taken on day 0 of MenACWY control vaccination. The rearranged chain carries TRBV11-2 and TRBJ2-7; the D gene identity is not certain. The CDR3 protein: CASSLDGAYEQYF. The DNA sequence is as follows: TGTGCCAGCAGCTTAGATGGGGCCTACGAGCAGTACTTC.